The subject of this entry is one TCR beta chain. Its antigen remains unidentified. The data derive from a study of cytomegalovirus exposure and HLA in healthy donors. Looking at the study overall: When 300 to 500 donors were genotyped, more than 70% of them were found to fall in the Caucasian-associated ancestry cluster.

CDR3 size: 15 residues. Germline CDR1 and CDR2: MNHEY and SMNVEV (reference sequence). V was clipped by 2 bases and J by 1 base; unmatched bases: 2. General observations from the study: Analysis was performed later, and it showed HLA-associated TCR beta chains to be more clonally expanded than equally common others. Reportedly, cytomegalovirus status was diagnosed with high sensitivity and specificity. When presence/absence was analysed, sequencing depth was taken to be roughly uniform across donors.

It was with 60 Vbeta and 13 Jbeta primers that the PCR ran. Some clones are missing from TCRdb's copy, which holds only in-frame ones; the method was immunoSEQ multiplex PCR. Altogether approximately 69,000 clones are present, 75% to 80% being singletons, with the ten largest covering under 3.5%. This sequence originates from a man younger than 30 in good health and CMV-seronegative. Sequencing input: PBMCs. J is TRBJ1-5 and V is TRBV27; TRBD1 matches at 7 bases. CDR3 DNA sequence: TGTGCCAGCAGTTTAACAGGGGTCAGCAATCAGCCCCAGCATTTT. It codes for CASSLTGVSNQPQHF.